This T cell receptor (beta chain) was observed in a study of cytomegalovirus exposure and HLA in healthy donors. Data came from immunoSEQ multiplex PCR; TCRdb stores just in-frame clones and leaves some out. Counted here are about 110,000 clones, roughly 86% occurring once; the ten biggest clones make up roughly 2.2%. Trimming took 7 bases from V and 2 from J, leaving 12 bases between them. CDR1 and CDR2 (germline): MNHEY, SMNVEV (reference sequence). The length of the CDR3 is 14 residues. V gene TRBV27 combines with J gene TRBJ2-1; unclear D gene. This clonotype originated in a woman younger than 30 in good health and CMV-seronegative. Sequencing used PBMCs. CDR3: CASKLTEAYNEQFF. For the CDR3, the DNA is TGTGCCAGCAAATTGACTGAAGCCTACAATGAGCAGTTCTTC.